These T cell receptor beta chains were read from a single sample in a study of T cells after yellow fever vaccination. TCRdb re-called the 5' RACE reads through MiXCR, storing one row per CDR3 protein. Among 340,000 or so distinct CDR3 sequences, around 12% were seen once, and the ten largest hold 2.5% to 4%. The sequencing here drew on CD4+ T cells sorted from PBMCs, taken 15 days after the yellow fever booster vaccination. The receptors shown here come from a man younger than 35 who received the YFV17D yellow fever vaccine. The conserved cysteine and the conserved F or W are not part of the CDR3 here. Fields, in order: J gene, V gene, CDR3 protein.

>TRBJ2-3|TRBV5-1
ASSYKPVVERGITDTQY
>TRBJ2-2|TRBV7-2
ASSYRRSSTGELF
>TRBJ2-4|TRBV10-3
ATSDRESPQY
>TRBJ1-1|TRBV6-2/TRBV6-3
ASSSDRGRVNTEAF
>TRBJ1-2|TRBV5-4
ASSLRGSLANYGYT
>TRBJ2-5|TRBV11-2
ASSEDRGLETQY
>TRBJ2-3|TRBV18
ASSPMDSTDTQY
>TRBJ2-3|TRBV4-2
ASSQYRQGLWTDTQY
>TRBJ2-5|TRBV25-1
ASSGGTASEQETQY
>TRBJ1-5|TRBV20-1
SARAGYQPQH
>TRBJ2-1|TRBV6-2/TRBV6-3
ASRGAASGDNEQF
>TRBJ1-1|TRBV6-2/TRBV6-3
ASSYSSEAF
>TRBJ2-5|TRBV6-6
ASRQPRAETQY
>TRBJ2-2|TRBV7-8
ASIARGGAAAGELF
>TRBJ1-3|TRBV5-1
ASTAGPGNTIY
>TRBJ2-1|TRBV4-1
ASSYLGNNEQF
>TRBJ2-5|TRBV7-3
ASSLNGYQETQY
>TRBJ2-5|TRBV12-5
ATRQKGNQY
>TRBJ1-3|TRBV3-1
ASSQTSGLSGNTIY
>TRBJ1-2|TRBV6-1
ASSREENYGYT
>TRBJ1-1|TRBV6-5
ASSKRPIPGTEAF
>TRBJ1-4|TRBV9
ASSVSPTNEKLF
>TRBJ2-5|TRBV12-3/TRBV12-4
ASSRRPQETQY
>TRBJ1-1|TRBV7-9
ASSLQGGNTEAF
>TRBJ1-4|TRBV11-2
ASSLTLGAYEKLF
>TRBJ1-3|TRBV10-3
AMSGSGNTIY
>TRBJ2-3|TRBV7-7
ASSLADGGTQY
>TRBJ2-7|TRBV5-5
ASSLSGGTGGSLY
>TRBJ2-3|TRBV2
ASSSQGRSDTQY
>TRBJ2-2|TRBV4-1
ASSHPRGRKNTGELF
>TRBJ2-2|TRBV5-1
ASSPQGAWTGELF
>TRBJ1-1|TRBV3-1
ASSPSHNTEAF
>TRBJ1-2|TRBV7-2
ASSVRMKNGYT
>TRBJ1-5|TRBV4-1
ASSLVYSNQPQH
>TRBJ2-1|TRBV5-4
ASSWGLNEQF
>TRBJ1-2|TRBV7-6
ASSPAPVYYGYT
>TRBJ2-1|TRBV10-3
AISSTTGYGEQF
>TRBJ1-5|TRBV12-3/TRBV12-4
ASSWEESNQPQH
>TRBJ2-5|TRBV12-3/TRBV12-4
ASSFRGLETQY
>TRBJ2-2|TRBV9
ASSVATRATGELF
>TRBJ1-4|TRBV4-3
ASSQELGIVGKLF
>TRBJ1-3|TRBV4-3
ASSPWTGSGNTIY
>TRBJ1-2|TRBV6-5
ASSWGQGGDYGYT
>TRBJ2-1|TRBV5-1
ASSLGQGPSYNEQF
>TRBJ1-1|TRBV14
ASSQGTTETF
>TRBJ1-1|TRBV20-1
SARTGQVNTEAF
>TRBJ1-5|TRBV18
ASSPGEYQPQH
>TRBJ1-6|TRBV6-1
ASSAGGGGSPLH
>TRBJ1-2|TRBV20-1
SASQGDGYGYT
>TRBJ1-1|TRBV5-1
ASSLGWNTEAF
>TRBJ1-4|TRBV4-1
ASSPGPADEKLF
>TRBJ2-5|TRBV19
ASSPGLAVETQY
>TRBJ1-5|TRBV7-2
ASSFSQGQPQH
>TRBJ2-5|TRBV2
ASSEVNQVGETQY
>TRBJ2-3|TRBV7-9
ASSFLRLAGGDTQY
>TRBJ2-2|TRBV29-1
SAGTGGGTGELF
>TRBJ2-7|TRBV2
ASSRTSGSYEQY
>TRBJ1-5|TRBV4-1
ASSQEGAGPFGNQPQH